Detailed here is one T cell receptor (beta chain). The data belong to a study of naive and memory T cell subsets. CDR1 and CDR2 (germline): MNHNY, SVGAGI (reference sequence). V trimming: 0 bases; J trimming: 3 bases; junction bases outside the gene matches: 9. The CDR3 has 17 residues. An oligonucleotide containing a UMI was ligated to the 3' end of TCR cDNA. RNA was extracted from 2 to 2.5 ml of whole blood of healthy adults. Amplification of ligated cDNA took four PCR rounds with SP2 and nested alpha and beta constant primers. From the 5' RACE reads, TCRdb called clonotypes with MiXCR, one entry per CDR3 protein. The table records about 48,000 distinct CDR3 sequences, about 4.8% of them present only once.

This receptor was taken from a female donor in good health. This chain joins TRBV6-6 and TRBJ2-3; TRBD2 matches at 7 bases. CDR3 residues: CASSYSVLATLTDTQYF. DNA of the CDR3: TGTGCCAGCAGTTACTCCGTACTAGCGACATTAACAGATACGCAGTATTTT.